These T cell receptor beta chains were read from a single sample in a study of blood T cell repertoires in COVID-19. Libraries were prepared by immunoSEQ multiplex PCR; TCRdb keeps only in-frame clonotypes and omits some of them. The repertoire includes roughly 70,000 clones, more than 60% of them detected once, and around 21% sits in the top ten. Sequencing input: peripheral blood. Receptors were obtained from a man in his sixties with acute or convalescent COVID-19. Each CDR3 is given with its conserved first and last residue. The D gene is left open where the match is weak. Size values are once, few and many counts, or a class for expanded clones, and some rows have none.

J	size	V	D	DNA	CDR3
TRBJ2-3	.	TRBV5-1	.	TGCGCCAGCAGCTCTACGTCAGGGTGGGCAGATACGCAGTATTTT	CASSSTSGWADTQYF
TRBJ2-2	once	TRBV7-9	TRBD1	TGTGCCAGCAGCCGAGACAGGGAAAGCACCGGGGAGCTGTTTTTT	CASSRDRESTGELFF
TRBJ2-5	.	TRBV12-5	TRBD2	TGTGCTAGTGGCCGATCTAGCGGGGGGGACCAAGAGACCCAGTACTTC	CASGRSSGGDQETQYF
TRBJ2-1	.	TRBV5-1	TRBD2	TGCGCCAGCAGCACGGGACTAGCCTACAATGAGCAGTTCTTC	CASSTGLAYNEQFF
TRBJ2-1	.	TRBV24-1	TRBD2	TGTGCCACCAGTGATTTTCAGGGACTAGCGGGAGTGGGTAGCTCCTACAATGAGCAGTTCTTC	CATSDFQGLAGVGSSYNEQFF
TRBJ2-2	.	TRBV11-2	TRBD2	TGTGCCAGCAGCTTGGCAGGGAGGGACACCGGGGAGCTGTTTTTT	CASSLAGRDTGELFF
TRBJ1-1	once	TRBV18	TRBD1	TGTGCCAGCTCACGACAGGGGGCGGTCGGGCAGAACACTGAAGCTTTCTTT	CASSRQGAVGQNTEAFF
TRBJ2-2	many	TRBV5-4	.	TGTGCCAGCAGCCCTTTACAGGGTCTCCCCGGGGAGCTGTTTTTT	CASSPLQGLPGELFF
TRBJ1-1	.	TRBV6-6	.	TGTGCCAGCAGTTACCCACAGGGCACTGAAGCTTTCTTT	CASSYPQGTEAFF
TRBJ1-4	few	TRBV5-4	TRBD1	TGTGCCAGCAGCGAGGGACAGGCAAATGAAAAACTGTTTTTT	CASSEGQANEKLFF
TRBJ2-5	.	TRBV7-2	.	TGTGCCAGCAGCGTACTAGTCTCAGAGACCCAGTACTTC	CASSVLVSETQYF
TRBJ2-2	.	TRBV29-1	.	TGCAGCGGTCTGGGGGGGGGCCCCACCGGGGAGCTGTTTTTT	CSGLGGGPTGELFF
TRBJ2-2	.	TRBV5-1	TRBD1	TGCGCCAGCAGCAGGGGACAGTCGAACACCGGGGAGCTGTTTTTT	CASSRGQSNTGELFF
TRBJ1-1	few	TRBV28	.	TGTGCCAGCAGTCGGGGCGTGGGGAGGGGGACTGAAGCTTTCTTT	CASSRGVGRGTEAFF
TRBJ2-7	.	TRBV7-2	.	TGTGCCAGCAGCTGGGGGGGCGGCTACGAGCAGTACTTC	CASSWGGGYEQYF
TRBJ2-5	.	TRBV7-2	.	TGTGCCAGCAGCGGAGGGAACCAAGAGACCCAGTACTTC	CASSGGNQETQYF